Presented here are 32 T cell receptor beta chains from one specimen sequenced in a study of response to subunit inactivated influenza vaccine. Each CDR3 protein gets one entry after TCRdb re-called the RT-PCR reads with MiXCR. The sample includes about 570,000 distinct CDR3 sequences, about 11% of them seen just once. This sample also belongs to another study, concerning T cells expressing NK-cell markers. That source notes: Template switching by 5'RACE with UMIs generated the TCR beta cDNA.

Here the sequenced sample was PBMCs from blood, taken on the day of vaccination. Source of these receptors: a man between 45 and 60 years old who received an inactivated influenza vaccine.

This clonotype was detected many times. This chain joins TRBV27 and TRBJ2-1; 9 bases are a match to TRBD2. The CDR3 consists of 15 residues. The germline gives CDR1 MNHEY, CDR2 SMNVEV (reference sequence). The trim removed 2 bases at V and 9 bases at J, leaving 8 bases unmatched. The CDR3 DNA follows: TGTGCCAGCAGTTTAGGGGTAGCGGGAGCGTCTGAGCAGTTCTTC. Its translation: CASSLGVAGASEQFF.

This clonotype has only a few counts. The chain has TRBV25-1 and TRBJ2-3; D possibly corresponds to TRBD2 (5 bases). V was trimmed by 1 base and J by 1 base, leaving 15 bases between them. This CDR3 contains 17 residues. Germline CDR1 MGHDK, CDR2 SYGVNS. CDR3 nucleotides: TGTGCCAGCAGTGAATCACCCCCCGGGGTTCGCACAGATACGCAGTATTTT. This gives the protein CASSESPPGVRTDTQYF.

This clonotype has ten or more counts. The genes are TRBV7-2 and TRBJ1-2; a possible D gene is TRBD1 (5 bases). V lost 2 bases and J lost 4, with 11 bases in between. This CDR3 spans 14 amino acids. Germline V lookup: CDR1 SGHTA, CDR2 FQGNSA. DNA of the CDR3: TGTGCCAGCAGCTTAACAGGAGGTACCTATGGCTACACCTTC. Protein sequence: CASSLTGGTYGYTF.

The CDR3: CASSLEGTYNEQFF. The CDR3 nucleotides are TGCGCCAGCAGCTTGGAGGGGACCTACAATGAGCAGTTCTTC. The chain recombines TRBV5-1 with TRBJ2-1; D is perhaps TRBD1 (5 bases). Trimming removed 0 bases at V and 2 bases at J, with 6 bases between. This CDR3 has 14 residues. CDR1 and CDR2 from the germline V gene are SGHRS and YFSETQ.

This clonotype has more than one count but fewer than ten. This chain connects TRBV7-2 to TRBJ1-1, with D possibly being TRBD1 (6 bases). CDR1 and CDR2 from the germline V gene are SGHTA and FQGNSA. The CDR3 extends over 13 amino acids. The V end was cut by 1 base, the J end by 6 bases, with 9 bases between. Here the CDR3 DNA reads TGTGCCAGCAGCTTAGGCAGGGGAGCTGAAGCTTTCTTT. This sequence encodes CASSLGRGAEAFF.

The chain joins TRBV15 to TRBJ2-4; TRBD1 matches at 10 bases. The CDR3 consists of 18 residues. Germline CDR1 reads LNHNV; CDR2 reads YYDKDF (reference sequence). J gave up 1 base and V 5 bases, and 11 bases lay outside the gene matches. The chain's CDR3 is CATSRSLDRGLAKNIQYF. The CDR3 DNA follows: TGTGCCACCAGCCGATCCTTAGACAGGGGGCTGGCCAAAAACATTCAGTACTTC. Full variable domain (remainder filled in from reference TRBV15 and TRBJ2-4): DAMVIQNPRYQVTQFGKPVTLSCSQTLNHNVMYWYQQKSSQAPKLLFHYYDKDFNNEADTPDNFQSRRPNTSFCFLDIRSPGLGDTAMYLCATSRSLDRGLAKNIQYFGAGTRLSVL.

This clonotype was observed a handful of times. V and J are TRBV14 and TRBJ1-4; D remains ambiguous. The CDR3 spans 17 residues. V lost 0 bases and J lost 0, with 11 bases in between. Per the germline V gene, CDR1 is SGHDN and CDR2 is FVKESK. CDR3 in DNA: TGTGCCAGCAGCCAAGAGTACAGAACTGCAACTAATGAAAAACTGTTTTTT. Translating gives CASSQEYRTATNEKLFF.

The chain carries TRBV5-5 and TRBJ2-5, with a possible D match to TRBD1 (6 bases). The ends were cut back, 2 bases at V and 5 bases at J, with 13 bases in the middle. The germline V gene has CDR1 SGHKS and CDR2 YYEKEE (reference sequence). The length of the CDR3 is 14 residues. The CDR3, as DNA: TGTGCCAGCAGCTTCAGACAGGACCGGGAGACCCAGTACTTC. Translated, it gives CASSFRQDRETQYF.

This clonotype was observed a few times. This rearrangement joins TRBV4-1 to TRBJ2-1, with 7 bases matching TRBD2. Germline values: CDR1 MGHRA, CDR2 YSYEKL. This CDR3 region has 17 residues. V lost 3 bases and J lost 2; bases outside the gene matches: 10. The CDR3 region is CASSHPTWGGAYNEQFF. The CDR3 DNA follows: TGCGCCAGCAGCCACCCAACTTGGGGGGGGGCCTACAATGAGCAGTTCTTC.

There are many counts of this clonotype. The V gene is TRBV4-1, the J gene TRBJ2-1; no clear D gene. The CDR3 extends over 13 amino acids. The germline V and J ends were trimmed by 3 bases and 3 bases, with 6 bases remaining between them. Germline V gene data show CDR1 as MGHRA and CDR2 as YSYEKL. The DNA for the CDR3 is TGCGCCAGCAGCCACGAACACTACAATGAGCAGTTCTTC. This translates into CASSHEHYNEQFF.

The chain carries TRBV30 and TRBJ1-5, with 8 positions matching TRBD1. Germline V gene data show CDR1 as GTSNPN and CDR2 as SVGIG (reference sequence). The CDR3 runs to 13 residues. V was clipped by 2 bases and J by 9 bases; unmatched bases: 6. The CDR3 DNA reads TGTGCCTGGAGTAAGACAGGGGCTGGGCCCCAGCATTTT. Its translation is CAWSKTGAGPQHF.

This chain joins TRBV5-1 and TRBJ1-4; D call uncertain. Deletions cut 1 base from V and 8 bases from J, with 18 bases between. Germline loops: CDR1 SGHRS, CDR2 YFSETQ. The CDR3 extends over 16 amino acids. This CDR3 reads CASSLKISGGNEKLFF. Here the CDR3 DNA reads TGCGCCAGCAGCTTGAAGATATCGGGAGGCAACGAAAAACTGTTTTTT.

This clonotype was counted a few times. The V call is TRBV28, the J call TRBJ2-2, with 9 bases lining up with TRBD2. Germline lookup yields CDR1 MDHEN and CDR2 SYDVKM. The ends lost 0 bases at V and 5 bases at J; junction bases unmatched: 4. The CDR3 extends over 16 amino acids. The CDR3 sequence is CASSLWSSGTTGELFF. CDR3 sequence (DNA): TGTGCCAGCAGTTTATGGTCTAGCGGGACTACCGGGGAGCTGTTTTTT.

This clonotype was recorded only once. The chain employs TRBV4-2 and TRBJ1-4; D unresolved. There are 15 residues in the CDR3. Trimming removed 1 base at V and 2 bases at J, with 8 bases between. CDR1 LGHNA and CDR2 YNFKEQ come from the germline V gene. The DNA of the CDR3 is TGTGCCAGCAGCCAAGGGGCGACTACTAATGAAAAACTGTTTTTT. It is translated as CASSQGATTNEKLFF.

CDR3 nucleotides: TGTGCCAGCAGAAAGGACAGCTATGGCTACACCTTC. It specifies CASRKDSYGYTF. The chain links TRBV28 to TRBJ1-2; D perhaps matches TRBD1 (6 bases). CDR3 length: 12 amino acids. Between the trimmed V and J ends, which lost 6 bases and 4 bases, there was a span of 9 bases. CDR1 is MDHEN, CDR2 SYDVKM, per germline.

This clonotype has a handful of counts. In nucleotides, the CDR3 is TGTGCCAGCAGCCACTTCGGGGACACCATATATTTT. The encoded protein is CASSHFGDTIYF. The J gene is TRBJ1-3, the V gene TRBV11-2; unclear D gene. The V end lost 5 bases, the J end lost 8 bases, and 10 bases lay between the germline ends. Germline values: CDR1 SGHAT, CDR2 FQNNGV. The CDR3 is made up of 12 amino acids.

The table lists this clonotype with a few counts. V usage is TRBV27 and J usage is TRBJ2-1; D is uncertain. CDR3 length equals 12 residues. The germline CDR1 and CDR2 sequences are MNHEY and SMNVEV (reference sequence). Trimming removed 4 bases from V and 5 bases from J, with 6 bases in between. The CDR3 region is CASSSLHNEQFF. CDR3 coding DNA: TGTGCCAGCAGTTCTCTCCACAATGAGCAGTTCTTC.

This clonotype was counted only a few times. The chain is built from TRBV4-1 and TRBJ2-5; D is unresolved. CDR1 is MGHRA, CDR2 YSYEKL, per germline. The CDR3 has 14 residues. The V end lost 0 bases, the J end lost 2 bases, and 7 bases lay between the germline ends. The CDR3 bases are TGCGCCAGCAGCCAAGATGAGGTACAAGAGACCCAGTACTTC. It is translated as CASSQDEVQETQYF.

This chain joins TRBV12-3 or TRBV12-4 and TRBJ2-7; the D gene could be TRBD1 or TRBD2 (6 bases each). This CDR3 comprises 16 residues. The V and J ends lost 3 bases and 7 bases respectively, with 22 bases between them. The CDR3 nucleotides are TGTGCCAGCAGTTTTAGTTTTCAGGGTCAAGGGGGGGAGCAGTACTTC. Its protein is CASSFSFQGQGGEQYF.

This clonotype occurred a few times. V and J are TRBV6-5 and TRBJ2-3, with a weak D call TRBD2 (6 bases). CDR1 is MNHEY, CDR2 SVGAGI, per germline. Trimming removed 2 bases from V and 3 bases from J, with 12 bases in between. The CDR3 totals 15 residues. The CDR3 nucleotides read TGTGCCAGCAGTTACCAGCTAGCGCCTACAGATACGCAGTATTTT. Protein product: CASSYQLAPTDTQYF.

This clonotype was counted many times. The chain employs TRBV12-3 or TRBV12-4 and TRBJ1-3, with D hard to call. Trimming took 4 bases from V and 0 from J, leaving 16 bases between them. There are 17 residues in the CDR3. CDR3: CASSSSPSANSGNTIYF. The CDR3, as DNA: TGTGCCAGCAGTTCCTCCCCCAGTGCCAACTCTGGAAACACCATATATTTT.

The genes are TRBV30 and TRBJ1-6; D possibly corresponds to TRBD1 (5 bases). The CDR3 runs 16 residues. Germline loops: CDR1 GTSNPN, CDR2 SVGIG (reference sequence). V lost 4 bases and J lost 9, with 22 bases in between. CDR3 bases: TGTGCCTGGAAAGGGGATAGTGGCGCCAGAGGTTCACCCCTCCACTTT. Protein sequence: CAWKGDSGARGSPLHF.

The rearrangement joins TRBV2 to TRBJ1-2; 7 nucleotides agree with TRBD1. The V segment lost 6 bases and the J segment 4 bases; nucleotides outside the gene matches: 8. Germline values: CDR1 SNHLY, CDR2 FYNNEI. The CDR3 has 14 residues. CDR3 loop: CASRVVTGFYGYTF. In nucleotides, the CDR3 is TGTGCCAGCAGGGTCGTGACAGGGTTCTATGGCTACACCTTC.

Ten or more counts support this clonotype. V usage is TRBV20-1 and J usage is TRBJ2-1; no clear D gene. CDR1 is DFQATT, CDR2 SNEGSKA, per germline (reference sequence). The V end was cut by 3 bases, the J end by 6 bases, with 15 bases between. The CDR3 has 14 residues. The CDR3 coding sequence is TGCAGTGCTAGGGACCCTAAGTACCGCAATGAGCAGTTCTTC. Translated: CSARDPKYRNEQFF.

This clonotype was seen a few times. The chain combines TRBV11-2 with TRBJ2-7, with D unclear. V lost 3 bases and J lost 0, with 9 bases in between. CDR3 length equals 14 residues. Germline-derived CDR1 and CDR2 are SGHAT and FQNNGV. CDR3 sequence reads: CASSFRAISYEQYF. The CDR3 coding sequence is TGTGCCAGCAGCTTCCGGGCTATCTCCTACGAGCAGTACTTC.

This clonotype was counted between two and nine times. This chain links TRBV4-3 with TRBJ2-7; D remains ambiguous. Trimming left V 0 bases short and J 3 bases short, with 6 bases between. This CDR3 contains 13 residues. The germline V gene encodes CDR1 LGHNA and CDR2 YSLEER. CDR3 protein: CASSQDLSYEQYF. The DNA of the CDR3 is TGCGCCAGCAGCCAAGATCTAAGCTACGAGCAGTACTTC.

This sequence joins TRBV20-1 and TRBJ2-7; D remains ambiguous. The CDR3 runs 15 residues. V dropped 4 bases and J dropped 0 bases, with 16 bases sitting between them. Germline V gene lookup returns CDR1 DFQATT and CDR2 SNEGSKA (reference sequence). CDR3 amino acids: CSANRPQTLSYEQYF. CDR3 nucleotide sequence: TGCAGTGCTAATAGACCCCAGACCCTCTCCTACGAGCAGTACTTC.

In regard to this clonotype: A read error may produce the germline difference seen at one junction end. The CDR3 sequence is CASSFGTGSFEQYF. The CDR3 nucleotides are TGTGCCAGCAGCTTCGGGACAGGCTCCTTCGAGCAGTACTTC. This chain joins TRBV11-2 and TRBJ2-7; 8 bases map to TRBD1. Germline CDR1 reads SGHAT; CDR2 reads FQNNGV. The CDR3 loop spans 14 amino acids.

This clonotype was seen ten or more times. V gene TRBV6-1 combines with J gene TRBJ2-6, with a weak D call TRBD1 (6 bases). The CDR3 runs 18 residues. Per germline, CDR1 MNHNS and CDR2 SASEGT. Trimming shortened V by 6 bases and J by 1 base, and 19 bases separated the two germline ends. CDR3 nucleotide sequence: TGTGCCAGCAGAAGACACCGGGCCACAGGGTCTGGGGCCAACGTCCTGACTTTC. Its protein product is CASRRHRATGSGANVLTF.

This clonotype has ten or more counts. The CDR3: CASSTTDSYNSPLHF. CDR3 nucleotide sequence: TGCGCCAGCAGCACCACGGACAGCTATAATTCACCCCTCCACTTT. This chain joins TRBV5-1 and TRBJ1-6, with D perhaps matching TRBD1 (6 bases). Per germline, CDR1 SGHRS and CDR2 YFSETQ. The CDR3 covers 15 residues. V lost 4 bases, J lost 3 bases, and 11 bases lay in between. Together with reference TRBV5-1 and TRBJ1-6, the CDR3 gives the full variable domain: KAGVTQTPRYLIKTRGQQVTLSCSPISGHRSVSWYQQTPGQGLQFLFEYFSETQRNKGNFPGRFSGRQFSNSRSEMNVSTLELGDSALYLCASSTTDSYNSPLHFGNGTRLTVT.

This clonotype was seen a few times. The rearrangement joins TRBV28 to TRBJ1-5; a possible D gene is TRBD1 (5 bases). The germline V and J ends were trimmed by 7 bases and 5 bases, with 18 bases remaining between them. The CDR3 extends over 15 amino acids. CDR1 and CDR2 from the germline V gene are MDHEN and SYDVKM. Written as DNA, the CDR3 is TGTGCCAGCAAGTGGCAACGGGGCCCTGATCAGCCCCAGCATTTT. Its translation: CASKWQRGPDQPQHF.

The gene calls are TRBV27 and TRBJ1-3; D ambiguous. In germline, CDR1 is MNHEY, CDR2 SMNVEV (reference sequence). This CDR3 spans 16 amino acids. V was clipped by 6 bases and J by 0 bases, with 15 bases between them. The DNA of the CDR3 is TGTGCCAGCAGAAGTGGAACGGGCCCCTCTGGAAACACCATATATTTT. Translated, it gives CASRSGTGPSGNTIYF.